This T cell receptor beta chain was captured in a study of graft-versus-host responses after intestinal transplantation (dated by TCRdb to about 2021). Describing the broader study: The transplants that recipients received were multivisceral, liver-intestinal, or isolated intestinal. Anti-thymocyte globulin induction was given to all recipients, followed by maintenance tacrolimus and steroids for approximately 3 years. After intestinal transplantation, graft-versus-host and host-versus-graft alloreactive T cell clones in the graft, circulation and bone marrow were tracked using bulk TCR-beta CDR3 sequencing. Alloreactive clones were identified by sequencing pre-transplant mixed lymphocyte reaction products and comparing these products with unstimulated pre-transplant donor and recipient T cells. A cohort of about two dozen intestinal transplant recipients, including one retransplant, was enrolled, and 3 patients lacking pretransplant specimens were excluded. A peak of at least 4% donor T cells among recipient peripheral blood mononuclear cells was the definition used for donor T cell macrochimerism. Instead of going to the commercial service, samples from a few later patients were sequenced in-house on an Illumina MiSeq and processed with MiXCR.

Relative to its sample, this clone is medium-sized (0.01 to 0.1%). There are no base qualities to consult, and no much larger clone falls within one base. Per the publication, the time point label means: cells obtained before transplantation from donor or recipient. Mixed lymphocyte reactions plated about 200,000 CFSE-labeled pre-transplant responders with about 200,000 irradiated violet-dye-labeled stimulators and were cultured for roughly 6 days. After the mixed lymphocyte reaction, proliferating CD3+CD4+CFSE-low and CD3+CD8+CFSE-low responder cells were FACS-sorted on a BD Influx sorter. Findings and caveats that apply to the study as a whole: Conclusions were limited by the relatively low number and heterogeneity of intestinal transplant patients. Early after transplant, peak levels of circulating GvH clones were found to be associated with declines in HvG clones. High GvH to HvG T cell clonal ratios were observed in the allografts of patients with donor T cell macrochimerism. GvH clones turned up in recipient bone marrow, with some appearing earlier in ileal mucosa or blood, a pattern consistent with an intestinal mucosal origin.

Libraries were constructed by the immunoSEQ multiplex PCR assay. For most patients, genomic DNA was isolated using the Qiagen DNeasy Blood and Tissue Kit and was shipped frozen to Adaptive Biotechnologies for TCR sequencing. For most patients, high-throughput TCR-beta CDR3 sequencing of genomic DNA was performed by Adaptive Biotechnologies. Under the source paper's analysis protocol: Adaptive's ImmunoSEQ software was the source of the TCR sequencing data for fewer than 20 patients, while three other patients were processed with MiXCR and VDJtools. To correct CD4 versus CD8 sorting errors, any sequence found in both subsets at a frequency ratio below 5:1 was removed. CDR3 nucleotide sequences shared between donor and recipient were removed because the origin of such sequences could not be assigned. To be classed as alloreactive, a clone needed at least 2-fold expansion over unstimulated cells and a minimum CFSE-low frequency of 0.002% (template counts) or 0.001% (read counts). A clone was considered mappable if detected in the sequenced pre-transplant spleen, lymph node, or MLR CFSE-low populations of the donor or recipient. The cumulative frequency of alloreactive clones was calculated as a percentage of all sequences, weighted by copy number. TCRdb limited this immuneACCESS table to in-frame rearrangements with V and J called. A share of clones is missing; checked studies link under half to unresolved V genes, and the rest is unexplained. V, J and clone size are those of that table, while D and trimming were read from the DNA. This sample lists about 11,000 clones; around 32% were detected once. The top ten clonotypes cover approximately 1.9% of the sample.

Including cysteine and phenylalanine, the CDR3 has 15 amino acids. The sequence is cut down to CDR3 DNA, 45 bases in frame from base 1. The junction shows trimming of 6 bases on V and 3 bases on J, and the gene matches do not reach 8 bases of it. The germline V gene gives CDR1 as ENHRY and CDR2 as SYGVKD. Recombination joined TRBV10-3 with TRBJ1-5; 7 central nucleotides agree with TRBD1. This receptor was taken from a human patient who was an organ donor for intestinal transplantation. The material sequenced was alloreactive CD4+ T cells from a mixed lymphocyte reaction culture, taken before transplantation. The cell subset or site label, read with the paper, signifies: CFSE-low proliferating T cells sorted from approximately 6-day pre-transplant mixed lymphocyte reaction (GvH or HvG direction). The sequenced DNA is TGTGCCATCAGGTCGACAGGGTCCCCCAATCAGCCCCAGCATTTT. The resulting protein is CAIRSTGSPNQPQHF.